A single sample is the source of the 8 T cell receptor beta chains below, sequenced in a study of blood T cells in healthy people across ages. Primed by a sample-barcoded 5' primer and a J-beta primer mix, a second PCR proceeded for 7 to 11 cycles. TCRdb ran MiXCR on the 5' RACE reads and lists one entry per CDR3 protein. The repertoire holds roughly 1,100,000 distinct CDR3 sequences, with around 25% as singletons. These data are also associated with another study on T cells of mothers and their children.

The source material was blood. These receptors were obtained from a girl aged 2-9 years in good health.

Here the CDR3 DNA reads TGTGCCAGCAGCGAGACGAGTATCGGCGGCTACACCTTC. As protein: CASSETSIGGYTF. This chain links TRBV13 with TRBJ1-2, with D unresolved. This CDR3 region has 13 residues. CDR1 is PRHDT and CDR2 is FYEKMQ in the germline V gene (reference sequence). Trimming cost V 5 bases and J 8 bases, with 15 bases left between them.

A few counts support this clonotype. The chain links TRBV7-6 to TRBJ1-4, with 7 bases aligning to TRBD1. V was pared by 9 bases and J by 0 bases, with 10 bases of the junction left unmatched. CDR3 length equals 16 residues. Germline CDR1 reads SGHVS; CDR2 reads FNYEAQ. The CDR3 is CASSITGDATNEKLFF. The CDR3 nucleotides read TGTGCCAGTAGCATAACAGGGGATGCAACTAATGAAAAACTGTTTTTT.

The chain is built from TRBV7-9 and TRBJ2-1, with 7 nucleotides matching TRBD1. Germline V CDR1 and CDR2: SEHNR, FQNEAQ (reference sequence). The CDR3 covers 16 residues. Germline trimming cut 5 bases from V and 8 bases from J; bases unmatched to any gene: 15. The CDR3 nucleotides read TGTGCCAGCAGCCGTCATTCCGGGACAGCAGAGGATGAGCAGTTCTTC. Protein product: CASSRHSGTAEDEQFF.

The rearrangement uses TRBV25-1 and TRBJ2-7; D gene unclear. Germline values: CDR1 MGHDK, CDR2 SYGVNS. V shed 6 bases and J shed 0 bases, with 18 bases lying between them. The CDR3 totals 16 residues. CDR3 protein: CASSPPGRTSSYEQYF. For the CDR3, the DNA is TGTGCCAGCAGCCCCCCTGGCAGGACCAGCTCCTACGAGCAGTACTTC.

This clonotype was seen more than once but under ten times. The CDR3 reads CASSVPGGGNTIYF. The CDR3 coding sequence is TGTGCCAGCAGCGTTCCGGGAGGTGGAAACACCATATATTTT. V and J are TRBV9 and TRBJ1-3; D gene ambiguous. The CDR3 is 14 amino acids. Germline V gene lookup returns CDR1 SGDLS and CDR2 YYNGEE. V dropped 2 bases and J dropped 3 bases, with 9 bases sitting between them. The variable domain in full, completed from reference TRBV9 and TRBJ1-3, reads DSGVTQTPKHLITATGQRVTLRCSPRSGDLSVYWYQQSLDQGLQFLIQYYNGEERAKGNILERFSAQQFPDLHSELNLSSLELGDSALYFCASSVPGGGNTIYFGEGSWLTVV.

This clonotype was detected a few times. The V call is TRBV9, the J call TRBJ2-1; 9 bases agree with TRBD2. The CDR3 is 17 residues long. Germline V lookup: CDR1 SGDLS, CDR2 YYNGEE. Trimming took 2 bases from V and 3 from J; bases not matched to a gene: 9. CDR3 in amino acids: CASSVGLVAGDYNEQFF. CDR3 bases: TGTGCCAGCAGCGTGGGACTGGTAGCGGGAGACTACAATGAGCAGTTCTTC.

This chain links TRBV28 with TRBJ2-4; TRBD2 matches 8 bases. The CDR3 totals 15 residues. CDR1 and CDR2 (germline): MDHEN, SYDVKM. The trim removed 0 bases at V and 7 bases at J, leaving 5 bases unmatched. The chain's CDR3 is CASSLWREVNNIQYF. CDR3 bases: TGTGCCAGCAGTTTATGGCGGGAGGTGAATAACATTCAGTACTTC.

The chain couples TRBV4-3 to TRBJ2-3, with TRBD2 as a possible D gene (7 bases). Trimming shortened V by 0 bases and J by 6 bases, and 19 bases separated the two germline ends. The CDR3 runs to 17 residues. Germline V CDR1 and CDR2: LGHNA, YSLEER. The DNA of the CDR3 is TGCGCCAGCAGCCAAGAGCATTTGCGGGGGCGAGGGGATACGCAGTATTTT. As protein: CASSQEHLRGRGDTQYF.